Shown below are 22 T cell receptor beta chains from a single sample sequenced in a study of vaccination effects on CD4 cells after COVID-19. Culture proceeded for 10 days, and CD4+ T cells were then isolated. Subjects were given two BNT162b2 or mRNA-1273 vaccine doses. The repertoire was sequenced with immunoSEQ multiplex PCR; TCRdb's copy has only in-frame clones and lacks some. The sample gives about 73,000 clones, roughly four fifths of which show up once; approximately 2.2% is in the top ten. These receptors have no identified antigens. The material was CD4+ T cells from PBMCs cultured without peptide, obtained after COVID-19 vaccination. These receptors were taken from a human donor who received a COVID-19 vaccine.

The table lists this clone with a few counts. V is TRBV19 and J is TRBJ1-2; the D gene is possibly TRBD1 (6 bases). CDR1 and CDR2 from the germline V gene are LNHDA and SQIVND (reference sequence). V was shortened by 4 bases and J by 7 bases, with 10 bases between the two germline ends. The CDR3 length is 12 residues. CDR3 amino acids: CASSSGQFGYTF. CDR3 sequence (DNA): TGTGCCAGTAGTAGCGGACAGTTTGGCTACACCTTC.

The rearrangement links TRBV7-2 to TRBJ1-3; D unclear. CDR3 length: 14 residues. Germline CDR1 SGHTA, CDR2 FQGNSA. Trimming took off 3 bases at V and 4 bases at J, with 10 bases between the two ends. The CDR3 here is CASSLLSTGNTIYF. The CDR3 region has the DNA TGTGCCAGCAGCTTGTTGTCTACGGGAAACACCATATATTTT.

This clone was found once. V and J are TRBV11-2 and TRBJ2-1; 9 bases are a match to TRBD1. V lost 5 bases to trimming and J lost 3 bases; unmatched junction nucleotides: 11. Germline loops: CDR1 SGHAT, CDR2 FQNNGV. The CDR3 has 17 residues. The CDR3: CASSPRTGAIGYNEQFF. CDR3 nucleotide sequence: TGTGCCAGCAGCCCCCGGACAGGGGCAATAGGCTACAATGAGCAGTTCTTC.

This clone was recorded a few times. The V call is TRBV5-4, the J call TRBJ1-2, with unresolved D. The germline V gene has CDR1 SGHNT and CDR2 YYREEE (reference sequence). Trimming shortened V by 0 bases and J by 4 bases, and 4 bases separated the two germline ends. This CDR3 has 12 amino acids. CDR3 sequence (DNA): TGTGCCAGCAGCTTGGATGGCTATGGCTACACCTTC. Its protein is CASSLDGYGYTF.

The J gene is TRBJ1-5, the V gene TRBV6-5, with D possibly matching TRBD1 (5 bases). Trimming took 6 bases from V and 4 from J, leaving 16 bases between them. Germline CDR1 reads MNHEY; CDR2 reads SVGAGI. This CDR3 comprises 15 residues. CDR3 bases: TGTGCCAGCAGGGCCGACAGACGCGAAAATCAGCCCCAGCATTTT. Amino acids: CASRADRRENQPQHF.

V and J are TRBV14 and TRBJ2-5, with TRBD1 matching over 10 bases. V gave up 4 bases and J gave up 5 bases; unmatched junction bases: 7. The CDR3 sequence is 15 residues long. Germline CDR1 and CDR2: SGHDN and FVKESK. This CDR3 is CASSRGTGEFETQYF. The CDR3 DNA sequence: TGTGCCAGCAGCCGTGGGACAGGGGAATTTGAGACCCAGTACTTC. Combining the CDR3 with reference TRBV14 and TRBJ2-5 gives the whole variable domain EAGVTQFPSHSVIEKGQTVTLRCDPISGHDNLYWYRRVMGKEIKFLLHFVKESKQDESGMPNNRFLAERTGGTYSTLKVQPAELEDSGVYFCASSRGTGEFETQYFGPGTRLLVL.

This chain's CDR3 is CASSLAFGQGKGEQYV. CDR3 coding DNA: TGCGCCAGCAGCTTGGCCTTTGGCCAGGGGAAAGGCGAGCAGTACGTC. The chain has TRBV5-1 and TRBJ2-7; D is possibly TRBD1 (6 bases). CDR1 is SGHRS, CDR2 YFSETQ, per germline. The V end was cut by 0 bases, the J end by 6 bases, with 19 bases between. The CDR3 runs to 16 residues.

This chain connects TRBV19 to TRBJ2-5, with unresolved D. V lost 0 bases, J lost 2 bases, and 7 bases lay in between. Per germline, CDR1 LNHDA and CDR2 SQIVND (reference sequence). The CDR3 runs to 14 residues. This chain's CDR3 is CASSIDRWQETQYF. The CDR3 nucleotides read TGTGCCAGTAGTATAGATCGTTGGCAAGAGACCCAGTACTTC.

The chain is built from TRBV12-5 and TRBJ2-2; 7 bases are a match to TRBD1. CDR3 length equals 12 residues. The junction had 1 base not matched to a gene; V was cut back by 6 bases and J by 6 bases. CDR1 is LGHNT and CDR2 is FRNRAP in the germline V gene. DNA for the CDR3: TGTGCTAGTGGGACAGGGCCCGGGGAGCTGTTTTTT. Residues: CASGTGPGELFF.

CDR3 region: CASSLRQALNQPQHF. The CDR3 DNA sequence: TGTGCCAGCAGTTTAAGACAGGCCCTCAATCAGCCCCAGCATTTT. This chain uses TRBV6-5 with TRBJ1-5, with D perhaps TRBD1 (6 bases). CDR1 is MNHEY, CDR2 SVGAGI, per germline. This CDR3 is built from 15 residues. V lost 4 bases and J 3 bases, leaving 13 bases between the germline ends.

The genes are TRBV6-5 and TRBJ2-3; possible D gene TRBD1, 6 bases. Trimming pared 8 bases from V and 1 base from J, leaving 10 bases between. There are 13 residues in the CDR3. The germline V gene encodes CDR1 MNHEY and CDR2 SVGAGI. DNA for the CDR3: TGTGCCAGCGCCGCAGGGGGCACAGATACGCAGTATTTT. Translating gives CASAAGGTDTQYF.

The chain combines TRBV5-1 with TRBJ2-1, with 8 bases aligning to TRBD2. The V segment lost 5 bases and the J segment 6 bases; nucleotides outside the gene matches: 10. This CDR3 has 15 residues. Germline V gene data show CDR1 as SGHRS and CDR2 as YFSETQ. CDR3 in amino acids: CASSLRAGGSNEQFF. CDR3 coding DNA: TGCGCCAGCAGTCTAAGGGCGGGGGGAAGCAATGAGCAGTTCTTC.

The count of this clone is one. The J gene is TRBJ1-5, the V gene TRBV3-1 (or the pseudogene TRBV3-2); no firm D call. With 2 bases removed from V and 8 bases from J, the gap between germline ends came to 7 bases. The CDR3 is made up of 12 amino acids. The germline CDR1 and CDR2 sequences are LGHDT and YNNKEL (reference sequence). CDR3 loop: CASSQNREPQHF. DNA of the CDR3: TGTGCCAGCAGCCAAAACCGGGAGCCCCAGCATTTT.

The V call is TRBV28, the J call TRBJ1-6; D might be TRBD1 (5 bases). Germline CDR1 is MDHEN and CDR2 is SYDVKM. The CDR3 has 17 residues. V lost 8 bases to trimming and J lost 7 bases, with 24 bases between them. The CDR3, as DNA: TGTGCCAGCCGTACTTATACAGGAGAGATCATAAATTCACCCCTCCACTTT. Translated: CASRTYTGEIINSPLHF.

V and J are TRBV30 and TRBJ2-7; D may correspond to TRBD1 or TRBD2 (6 bases each). The CDR3 spans 17 residues. Trimming removed 2 bases from V and 2 bases from J, with 22 bases in between. CDR1 is GTSNPN and CDR2 is SVGIG in the germline V gene (reference sequence). The CDR3 loop reads CAWSLPGGRGLPYEQYV. CDR3 nucleotide sequence: TGTGCCTGGAGTCTACCAGGAGGTCGGGGGCTGCCCTACGAGCAGTACGTC.

V gene TRBV18 combines with J gene TRBJ1-2; possibly TRBD1 for D (5 bases). CDR1 is KGHSH and CDR2 is LQKENI in the germline V gene. The CDR3 is made up of 16 amino acids. The V end was cut by 3 bases, the J end by 1 base, with 15 bases between. DNA of the CDR3: TGTGCCAGCTCACCGACACCGTCGACAGTTAACTATGGCTACACCTTC. Translated: CASSPTPSTVNYGYTF.

This clone was seen only a few times. The chain uses TRBV7-2 and TRBJ1-4; 9 positions agree with TRBD1. There are 14 residues in the CDR3. J lost 6 bases, V lost 5 bases, and 4 bases had no gene match. Germline CDR1 SGHTA, CDR2 FQGNSA. CDR3 DNA: TGTGCCAGCAGCAGGGACAGGGTGGATGAAAAACTGTTTTTT. It yields the protein CASSRDRVDEKLFF. Full variable domain (missing parts from reference TRBV7-2 and TRBJ1-4): GAGVSQSPSNKVTEKGKDVELRCDPISGHTALYWYRQSLGQGLEFLIYFQGNSAPDKSGLPSDRFSAERTGGSVSTLTIQRTQQEDSAVYLCASSRDRVDEKLFFGSGTQLSVL.

This chain links TRBV6-5 with TRBJ1-1; D gene uncertain. Per germline, CDR1 MNHEY and CDR2 SVGAGI. The CDR3 spans 16 residues. Deletions cut 3 bases from V and 4 bases from J, with 18 bases between. CDR3 in DNA: TGTGCCAGCAGTTATAGCGGAGCCGGGGATGGCACTGAAGCTTTCTTT. It encodes CASSYSGAGDGTEAFF.

The V gene is TRBV7-6, the J gene TRBJ2-3; TRBD1 matches at 8 bases. Trimming took 3 bases from V and 5 from J; bases not matched to a gene: 10. The germline gives CDR1 SGHVS, CDR2 FNYEAQ. This CDR3 comprises 16 residues. The CDR3: CASSFGLGQDGDTQYF. In nucleotides, the CDR3 is TGTGCCAGCAGCTTCGGCCTGGGACAGGACGGAGATACGCAGTATTTT.

This chain links TRBV7-9 with TRBJ2-5; unclear D gene. V was trimmed by 5 bases and J by 5 bases, leaving 9 bases between them. Germline values: CDR1 SEHNR, CDR2 FQNEAQ (reference sequence). The CDR3 runs 12 residues. The CDR3 region is CASSPTHETQYF. The CDR3 DNA sequence: TGTGCCAGCAGCCCGACCCATGAGACCCAGTACTTC.

This CDR3 reads CASSQDRGEEYF. CDR3 DNA: TGTGCCAGCAGCCAAGATCGCGGGGAAGAGTACTTC. The J gene is TRBJ2-4, the V gene TRBV14, with D possibly matching TRBD2 (6 bases). This CDR3 is built from 12 residues. V lost 0 bases and J 14 bases, leaving 11 bases between the germline ends. Looked up from germline, CDR1 is SGHDN and CDR2 is FVKESK.

This chain uses TRBV5-5 with TRBJ2-3, with TRBD1 matching over 8 bases. This CDR3 comprises 14 residues. V trimming: 4 bases; J trimming: 4 bases; junction bases outside the gene matches: 5. Per the germline V gene, CDR1 is SGHKS and CDR2 is YYEKEE (reference sequence). In nucleotides, the CDR3 is TGTGCCAGCAGCCGGGACAGGATGCCAGATACGCAGTATTTT. Protein product: CASSRDRMPDTQYF.